The next 10 T cell receptor beta chains were all read from a single sample in a study of CD8 T cells in ankylosing spondylitis. Study-level findings and limits: Seemingly characteristic of ankylosing spondylitis blood was a TCR beta motif consisting of eight highly homologous variants.

A single record per CDR3 protein comes from TCRdb applying MiXCR to the 5' RACE reads. The sample lists around 390,000 distinct CDR3 sequences; 20% to 25% were seen once. These TCRs' antigens remain unknown. The sequenced material came from blood, either unsorted or a sorted T cell fraction (not recorded which). The receptors shown here come from a male donor with ankylosing spondylitis.

This clonotype was counted a few times. The chain has TRBV5-5 and TRBJ2-6, with 7 bases fitting TRBD1. Germline V lookup: CDR1 SGHKS, CDR2 YYEKEE (reference sequence). This CDR3 spans 18 amino acids. J lost 1 base, V lost 3 bases, and 10 bases had no gene match. In nucleotides, the CDR3 is TGTGCCAGCAGCTGGGCAGGGGGAGTTGGATCTGGGGCCAACGTCCTGACTTTC. This sequence encodes CASSWAGGVGSGANVLTF. The variable domain in full, completed from reference TRBV5-5 and TRBJ2-6, reads DAGVTQSPTHLIKTRGQQVTLRCSPISGHKSVSWYQQVLGQGPQFIFQYYEKEERGRGNFPDRFSARQFPNYSSELNVNALLLGDSALYLCASSWAGGVGSGANVLTFGAGSRLTVL.

J is TRBJ2-6 and V is TRBV19; D gene unclear. Germline V CDR1 and CDR2: LNHDA, SQIVND (reference sequence). This CDR3 has 15 amino acids. Deletions cut 3 bases from V and 0 bases from J, with 6 bases between. The DNA for the CDR3 is TGTGCCAGTAGTATTTTCCACTCTGGGGCCAACGTCCTGACTTTC. Its translation is CASSIFHSGANVLTF.

This chain connects TRBV18 to TRBJ2-7; 7 bases line up with TRBD2. V lost 3 bases and J lost 0; bases outside the gene matches: 8. The CDR3 consists of 16 residues. The germline gives CDR1 KGHSH, CDR2 LQKENI. CDR3 residues: CASSPRLGGSSYEQYF. In nucleotides, the CDR3 is TGTGCCAGCTCACCTCGCCTAGGCGGGAGCTCCTACGAGCAGTACTTC.

The rearrangement links TRBV6-6 to TRBJ2-7; D may be TRBD2 (5 bases). CDR1 and CDR2 (germline): MNHNY, SVGAGI (reference sequence). The V end was cut by 8 bases, the J end by 3 bases, with 8 bases between. The CDR3 is made up of 11 amino acids. CDR3 loop: CASLGGYEQYF. The CDR3 DNA is TGTGCCAGCCTAGGAGGCTACGAGCAGTACTTC.

This clonotype was seen ten or more times. The V gene is TRBV5-1, the J gene TRBJ2-2; tentatively, D is TRBD2 (5 bases). The CDR3 contains 18 residues. Germline CDR1 SGHRS, CDR2 YFSETQ. V gave up 0 bases and J gave up 5 bases, with 20 bases separating them. The CDR3 here is CASSLVFGGPPGTGELFF. DNA for the CDR3: TGCGCCAGCAGCTTGGTCTTCGGCGGTCCCCCGGGGACCGGGGAGCTGTTTTTT.

The chain carries TRBV7-2 and TRBJ2-1, with D perhaps matching TRBD2 (5 bases). V dropped 5 bases and J dropped 3 bases, with 11 bases sitting between them. Germline V gene sequence: CDR1 SGHTA, CDR2 FQGNSA. The CDR3 is 14 amino acids. CDR3 region: CASSPHRGYNEQFF. CDR3 nucleotide sequence: TGTGCCAGCAGCCCTCACCGGGGCTACAATGAGCAGTTCTTC. The full variable domain, rest sourced from reference TRBV7-2 and TRBJ2-1, is GAGVSQSPSNKVTEKGKDVELRCDPISGHTALYWYRQSLGQGLEFLIYFQGNSAPDKSGLPSDRFSAERTGGSVSTLTIQRTQQEDSAVYLCASSPHRGYNEQFFGPGTRLTVL.

The chain couples TRBV7-2 to TRBJ2-7, with 8 bases that match TRBD2. V was clipped by 1 base and J by 0 bases; unmatched bases: 5. Germline CDR1 is SGHTA and CDR2 is FQGNSA. The CDR3 has 16 amino acids. The CDR3 nucleotides are TGTGCCAGCAGCTTAGTTGGGGGGACTAGCTCCTACGAGCAGTACTTC. Translation gives CASSLVGGTSSYEQYF.

The DNA of the CDR3 is TGCAGTGCTAGTTGGCCGTACCTCCAGAATGAAAAACTGTTTTTT. Protein: CSASWPYLQNEKLFF. The J gene is TRBJ1-4, the V gene TRBV20-1; D is unresolved. CDR1 DFQATT and CDR2 SNEGSKA come from the germline V gene (reference sequence). The CDR3 is 15 residues long. The V end was cut by 3 bases, the J end by 5 bases, with 16 bases between.

The chain carries TRBV2 and TRBJ2-7; unclear D gene. Germline-derived CDR1 and CDR2 are SNHLY and FYNNEI. With 5 bases removed from V and 2 bases from J, the gap between germline ends came to 10 bases. The CDR3 runs 13 residues. The CDR3 coding sequence is TGTGCCAGCAGTAATGGCCGAACCTACGAGCAGTACTTC. Its protein is CASSNGRTYEQYF. The full variable domain, its missing parts supplied by reference TRBV2 and TRBJ2-7, is EPEVTQTPSHQVTQMGQEVILRCVPISNHLYFYWYRQILGQKVEFLVSFYNNEISEKSEIFDDQFSVERPDGSNFTLKIRSTKLEDSAMYFCASSNGRTYEQYFGPGTRLTVT.

There are many counts of this clonotype. This rearrangement joins TRBV9 to TRBJ2-2; possible D gene TRBD1, 5 bases. The germline gives CDR1 SGDLS, CDR2 YYNGEE. V lost 4 bases to trimming and J lost 4 bases, with 14 bases between them. CDR3 length equals 15 residues. Here the CDR3 reads CASSPDHRLTGELFF. The CDR3 bases are TGTGCCAGCAGCCCCGACCACAGGCTCACCGGGGAGCTGTTTTTT.